This section outlines one T cell receptor (beta chain) sequence together with its context. Its antigen remains unknown. At one end, the junction sequence differs from germline, possibly due to a read error. MiXCR was run by TCRdb on the reads, yielding one entry per CDR3 protein. The sample yields roughly 760,000 distinct CDR3 sequences, 35% to 40% seen once. The sample comes from a study of T cell repertoires in cytomegalovirus infection. Across the study: A matching HLA type, together with CMV infection, was signaled by public TCR beta signatures.

Study-wide points: HLA-C-restricted CMV clonotypes gave the most frequent clonotype in two of eight donors. Accumulated public TCR beta family frequency recognized individuals carrying CMV together with the relevant HLA.

What was sequenced was PBMCs. This TCR was sampled from a human donor in good health (CMV status not recorded). Some clones in this sample may be carry-over from other donors' samples.

This chain's CDR3 is CGAREVQWDRRYEQYF. CDR3 nucleotide sequence: TGCGGTGCTAGAGAGGTCCAATGGGACAGACGCTACGAGCAGTACTTC. The chain carries TRBV20-1 and TRBJ2-7; the match to TRBD1 covers 7 bases. This CDR3 region has 16 residues. Germline V gene sequence: CDR1 DFQATT, CDR2 SNEGSKA (reference sequence).